This T cell receptor (beta chain) came from a study of T-cell reconstitution after alpha-beta-depleted transplantation in children. This CDR3 contains 15 residues. Germline values: CDR1 DFQATT, CDR2 SNEGSKA (reference sequence). Unmatched junction bases numbered 6, after V lost 1 base and J lost 7 bases. Whole-study findings and limits: Reports say that about two months after transplant, the alpha-beta T cells came out of several hundred graft clones that had expanded. One year after transplant, T-cell counts and diversity came mostly from newly produced T cells.

A library of TCRbeta sequences, prepared with unique molecular identifiers, was generated. One entry per CDR3 protein, called by TCRdb with MiXCR from the PCR reads. This repertoire shows 200,000 to 250,000 distinct CDR3 sequences, roughly 7.7% found once; its top ten account for 5% to 8%. There are many counts of this clonotype. Antigen: not known. The chain employs TRBV20-1 and TRBJ2-1, with TRBD1 matching over 11 bases. The receptor was derived from a male patient younger than 18 who had a stem cell transplant for acute lymphoblastic leukemia, so the T cells may come from the graft donor. Material: PBMCs, mostly from graft donor cells, obtained 180 days after TCRalphabeta/CD19-depleted stem cell transplant. The CDR3 DNA reads TGCAGTGCTAGAGTTCTCCGGGACAGGGGGAATGAGCAGTTCTTC. This translates into CSARVLRDRGNEQFF.